Below, one TCR beta chain is given with its context. Its specificity is not known. This specimen belongs to a study of shared clonotypes between healthy human individuals. Per the germline V gene, CDR1 is SGHTA and CDR2 is FQGNSA. V lost 5 bases to trimming and J lost 4 bases, with 11 bases between them. The CDR3 totals 13 residues. As originally analysed: Filtering differed for immunoSEQ, which gave only junction sequences without quality scores. The data were produced by immunoSEQ multiplex PCR, yet TCRdb's version contains in-frame clones alone and is incomplete. V and J calls and clone size are given by that table; D and trimming were obtained from the DNA. The sample lists about 490,000 clones, over 70% seen once, with 12% in the top ten. General study results and limits: Collection of samples was limited to blood; tissue repertoires likely differ.

This receptor was identified in a woman in her thirties or forties in good health. Some clones in this sample may be carry-over from other donors' samples. The specimen sequenced was PBMCs. The V call is TRBV7-2, the J call TRBJ1-2; D gene uncertain. This CDR3 is CASSPWTSYGYTF. The CDR3 DNA reads as TGTGCCAGCAGCCCCTGGACCAGCTATGGCTACACCTTC.